Listed here are 30 T cell receptor beta chains from one sample, sequenced in a study of CD8+CD57+ T cells in acquired aplastic anemia. The template for TCR beta VDJ and CDR3 sequence profiling was genomic DNA. TCRdb used MiXCR to reprocess the reads, holding one entry per CDR3 protein. The sample includes approximately 70,000 distinct CDR3 sequences, around 55% seen only once; the top ten take 2% to 2.5%. Sequenced: sorted CD4+, CD8+, or CD8+CD57+ T cells (not recorded which) from PBMCs. The receptors here all came from a human donor in good health, serving as a control.

The CDR3 loop is CASRRARGTDTQYF. The CDR3 DNA follows: TGTGCCAGCAGAAGGGCACGCGGCACAGATACGCAGTATTTT. The chain employs TRBV2 and TRBJ2-3; D gene ambiguous. The germline V gene encodes CDR1 SNHLY and CDR2 FYNNEI. The CDR3 spans 14 residues. V was cut by 6 bases and J by 1 base, with 11 bases left in between.

There are a few counts of this clonotype. It may be a read error: a sequence one base away is much more abundant. The J gene is TRBJ2-2, the V gene TRBV6-1, with 9 bases lining up with TRBD1. The V gene's germline CDR1 is MNHNS and CDR2 SASEGT. CDR3 length: 16 amino acids. CDR3 region: CASRPQGAIGTGGLFF. CDR3 DNA: TGTGCCAGCAGACCACAGGGGGCAATTGGGACCGGGGGGCTGTTTTTT.

The chain employs TRBV19 and TRBJ1-2; D is perhaps TRBD1 (5 bases). V was shortened by 6 bases and J by 7 bases, with 18 bases between the two germline ends. CDR3 length: 14 residues. From germline, CDR1 is LNHDA and CDR2 SQIVND (reference sequence). CDR3: CASSQGIGISGYTF. The DNA for the CDR3 is TGTGCCAGTAGCCAGGGCATCGGGATCAGTGGCTACACCTTC.

The V and J genes are TRBV5-1 and TRBJ2-3; 10 bases are a match to TRBD2. The CDR3 is 15 residues long. Germline V gene sequence: CDR1 SGHRS, CDR2 YFSETQ. V trimming: 6 bases; J trimming: 4 bases; junction bases outside the gene matches: 8. The CDR3 DNA follows: TGCGCCAGCACTCCCCTAGCGGGAGCGCCAGATACGCAGTATTTT. Its translation is CASTPLAGAPDTQYF. The whole variable domain, remainder taken from reference TRBV5-1 and TRBJ2-3, is KAGVTQTPRYLIKTRGQQVTLSCSPISGHRSVSWYQQTPGQGLQFLFEYFSETQRNKGNFPGRFSGRQFSNSRSEMNVSTLELGDSALYLCASTPLAGAPDTQYFGPGTRLTVL.

The chain uses TRBV15 and TRBJ2-3; D may be TRBD2 (5 bases). Trimming removed 4 bases at V and 2 bases at J, with 10 bases between. This CDR3 has 14 residues. CDR1 is LNHNV and CDR2 is YYDKDF in the germline V gene (reference sequence). This chain's CDR3 is CATSTRANTDTQYF. The CDR3 region has the DNA TGTGCCACCAGCACGAGGGCCAACACAGATACGCAGTATTTT.

The V and J genes are TRBV7-9 and TRBJ1-2; 7 bases agree with TRBD1. Germline V gene sequence: CDR1 SEHNR, CDR2 FQNEAQ (reference sequence). The CDR3 contains 14 residues. Trimming at V came to 6 bases and at J to 2 bases, leaving 6 bases not matched to a gene. In nucleotides, the CDR3 is TGTGCCAGCAGTCTTGGGACAGCCAACTATGGCTACACCTTC. It is translated as CASSLGTANYGYTF.

In its sample, this clonotype ranks as medium-sized. V and J are TRBV25-1 and TRBJ1-1; no reliable D call. Germline V gives CDR1 MGHDK, CDR2 SYGVNS. The ends were cut back, 8 bases at V and 6 bases at J, with 16 bases in the middle. The CDR3 is 13 amino acids. This chain's CDR3 is CASSRIRGSEAFF. CDR3 DNA sequence: TGTGCCAGCTCCCGGATCCGCGGGTCTGAAGCTTTCTTT.

A remark on this clonotype: At one end, the junction sequence differs from germline, possibly due to a read error. The chain combines TRBV7-8 with TRBJ2-2, with 8 bases fitting TRBD1. The CDR3 is made up of 17 amino acids. Germline V gives CDR1 SGHVS, CDR2 FQNEAQ. The CDR3 nucleotides are TGTGCCAGCAGCACCGGGACAGGAGCCTCTTTCACCGAGGAGCTGTTTTTT. It specifies CASSTGTGASFTEELFF.

This clonotype was seen ten or more times. This sequence joins TRBV4-1 and TRBJ2-7; D might be TRBD2 (7 bases). The V gene lost 3 bases and the J gene lost 5 bases, with 17 bases spanning the gap. Germline V lookup: CDR1 MGHRA, CDR2 YSYEKL. The CDR3 covers 15 residues. The CDR3 is CASSQYGGRRNEQYF. DNA of the CDR3: TGCGCCAGCAGCCAGTACGGGGGGCGTAGAAACGAGCAGTACTTC.

V is TRBV11-1 and J is TRBJ2-3, with 14 bases identical to TRBD2. Per the germline V gene, CDR1 is SGHAT and CDR2 is FQDESV (reference sequence). The length of the CDR3 is 17 residues. V dropped 4 bases and J dropped 4; count of bases not matched to a gene: 7. CDR3: CASSSRTSGRRSDTQYF. The CDR3 bases are TGTGCCAGCAGCTCAAGGACTAGCGGGAGGAGGTCAGATACGCAGTATTTT.

The chain is built from TRBV14 and TRBJ1-6, with D tentatively TRBD1 (6 bases). The CDR3 has 14 amino acids. CDR1 SGHDN and CDR2 FVKESK come from the germline V gene. Trimming removed 4 bases from V and 11 bases from J, with 15 bases in between. CDR3 loop: CASSLGTSNPPLHF. In nucleotides, the CDR3 is TGTGCCAGCAGCCTTGGGACAAGCAATCCACCCCTCCACTTT.

There are many counts of this clonotype. This rearrangement joins TRBV27 to TRBJ1-5, with TRBD1 matching over 8 bases. CDR1 and CDR2 (germline): MNHEY, SMNVEV (reference sequence). The junction had 6 bases not matched to a gene; V was cut back by 3 bases and J by 8 bases. The CDR3 contains 14 residues. The DNA of the CDR3 is TGTGCCAGCAGTTTCACAGGGGGAACGGAGCCCCAGCATTTT. Amino acids: CASSFTGGTEPQHF.

This clonotype qualifies as medium-sized. V is TRBV10-3 and J is TRBJ2-3; 7 bases match TRBD2. V was clipped by 11 bases and J by 4 bases; unmatched bases: 12. The CDR3 consists of 14 residues. Germline V gene data show CDR1 as ENHRY and CDR2 as SYGVKD. The CDR3 bases are TGTGCCCTAGGGACTACGCAGGCCGCAGATACGCAGTATTTT. Encoded protein: CALGTTQAADTQYF.

This clonotype was detected once. Mismatch with germline at one junction end may stem from a read error. V is TRBV10-3 and J is TRBJ2-7; perhaps TRBD1 as D (5 bases). Germline CDR1 reads ENHRY; CDR2 reads SYGVKD. The CDR3 extends over 14 amino acids. CDR3 DNA sequence: TGTGCCATCAGTGAGTCAGACAGCTCCTACGAGCTGTACTTC. Amino acid sequence: CAISESDSSYELYF.

This chain joins TRBV19 and TRBJ2-7; 9 nucleotides agree with TRBD1. Trimming at V came to 1 base and at J to 6 bases, leaving 4 bases not matched to a gene. This CDR3 has 14 amino acids. Germline values: CDR1 LNHDA, CDR2 SQIVND (reference sequence). The CDR3 region has the DNA TGTGCCAGTAGTATAGGAACAGGGGGCAGCGAGCAGTACTTC. This sequence encodes CASSIGTGGSEQYF.

The chain employs TRBV29-1 and TRBJ2-1, with 8 bases lining up with TRBD1. CDR1 is SQVTM, CDR2 ANQGSEA, per germline. V lost 8 bases and J lost 1; bases outside the gene matches: 10. The length of the CDR3 is 15 residues. CDR3 sequence reads: CSLHRGTGSYNEQFF. In DNA form, the CDR3 reads TGCAGCCTCCACCGGGGGACAGGATCCTACAATGAGCAGTTCTTC.

The rearrangement links TRBV24-1 to TRBJ2-3, with a weak D call TRBD1 (6 bases). The V gene's germline CDR1 is KGHDR and CDR2 SFDVKD. The CDR3 loop spans 17 amino acids. The V gene lost 5 bases and the J gene lost 5 bases, with 22 bases spanning the gap. The CDR3 nucleotides read TGTGCCACCAGTGCTAGAGATCCTGCAGGGGCTGGAGATACGCAGTATTTT. Encoded protein: CATSARDPAGAGDTQYF.

This clonotype was found many times. The genes are TRBV11-2 and TRBJ2-7; TRBD2 agrees at 11 bases. This CDR3 has 17 residues. Germline CDR1 and CDR2: SGHAT and FQNNGV. With 4 bases clipped from V and 0 bases from J, the junction kept 8 bases outside the gene matches. The CDR3 spells CASSSRLAGSSSYEQYF. The DNA for the CDR3 is TGTGCCAGCAGCTCGCGACTAGCGGGAAGCTCCTCCTACGAGCAGTACTTC. The variable domain in full, completed from reference TRBV11-2 and TRBJ2-7, reads EAGVAQSPRYKIIEKRQSVAFWCNPISGHATLYWYQQILGQGPKLLIQFQNNGVVDDSQLPKDRFSAERLKGVDSTLKIQPAKLEDSAVYLCASSSRLAGSSSYEQYFGPGTRLTVT.

This clonotype was counted a single time. This chain uses TRBV11-2 with TRBJ1-2; TRBD1 agrees at 10 bases. Germline V CDR1 and CDR2: SGHAT, FQNNGV. This CDR3 is built from 16 residues. The V gene end was trimmed by 6 bases and the J gene end by 2 bases; junction bases not matched to a gene: 9. CDR3 protein: CASRFGGQGVNYGYTF. DNA of the CDR3: TGTGCCAGCAGATTCGGTGGACAGGGGGTCAACTATGGCTACACCTTC.

In its sample, this clonotype was seen a few times. This rearrangement joins TRBV7-6 to TRBJ2-7; TRBD2 aligns across 15 bases. CDR3 length: 14 residues. CDR1 is SGHVS and CDR2 is FNYEAQ in the germline V gene. The trim removed 5 bases at V and 6 bases at J, leaving 2 bases unmatched. The CDR3 region has the DNA TGTGCCAGCAGCACGGGACTAGCGGGGGGCGAGCAGTACTTC. Protein product: CASSTGLAGGEQYF.

The V and J genes are TRBV12-3 or TRBV12-4 and TRBJ2-5; perhaps D is TRBD1 or TRBD2 (6 bases each). The CDR3 sequence is 16 residues long. Trimming took 1 base from V and 5 from J, leaving 17 bases between them. Written as DNA, the CDR3 is TGTGCCAGCAGTTTAGGGTACCCGGGGGCGCGGGAGACCCAGTACTTC. Its protein is CASSLGYPGARETQYF.

This clonotype was recorded a few times. The V call is TRBV19, the J call TRBJ2-3; perhaps TRBD1 as D (6 bases). The V end lost 1 base, the J end lost 3 bases, and 11 bases lay between the germline ends. The CDR3 covers 15 residues. CDR1 and CDR2 from the germline V gene are LNHDA and SQIVND (reference sequence). The chain's CDR3 is CASSIAVTGTDTQYF. The CDR3 DNA is TGTGCCAGTAGTATAGCTGTTACAGGGACAGATACGCAGTATTTT.

With respect to this clonotype: A junction end diverges from the germline sequence, so it may reflect a read error. J is TRBJ2-1 and V is TRBV2; D perhaps matches TRBD2 (5 bases). CDR1 is SNHLY, CDR2 FYNNEI, per germline. There are 17 residues in the CDR3. The CDR3 is CAGSEVVWEYSYNEQFF. The DNA of the CDR3 is TGTGCCGGCAGTGAAGTCGTCTGGGAGTACTCCTACAATGAGCAGTTCTTC.

This clonotype has ten or more counts. The chain recombines TRBV9 with TRBJ2-1; 8 bases are a match to TRBD2. The CDR3 runs to 14 residues. In germline, CDR1 is SGDLS, CDR2 YYNGEE. V was pared by 0 bases and J by 7 bases, with 3 bases of the junction left unmatched. The DNA of the CDR3 is TGTGCCAGCAGCGTAGTAGCGGGGACGAATGAGCAGTTCTTC. This gives the protein CASSVVAGTNEQFF.

The count of this clonotype is one. The chain is built from TRBV7-8 and TRBJ2-7; D not resolved. The germline gives CDR1 SGHVS, CDR2 FQNEAQ. The length of the CDR3 is 14 residues. Trimming shortened V by 4 bases and J by 7 bases, and 17 bases separated the two germline ends. The CDR3 region is CASSSVGPNGEQYF. The CDR3 nucleotides read TGTGCCAGCAGCTCAGTAGGACCGAACGGGGAGCAGTACTTC.

This rearrangement joins TRBV19 to TRBJ1-2, with D tentatively TRBD1 (5 bases). V was trimmed by 3 bases and J by 5 bases, leaving 16 bases between them. Germline CDR1 LNHDA, CDR2 SQIVND (reference sequence). This CDR3 contains 15 residues. CDR3 nucleotides: TGTGCCAGTAGTATGGGCCAGGGTGGCGGATATGGCTACACCTTC. This codes for CASSMGQGGGYGYTF.

This clonotype was seen ten or more times. The chain carries TRBV20-1 and TRBJ2-6; D not certain. The CDR3 covers 14 residues. Per the germline V gene, CDR1 is DFQATT and CDR2 is SNEGSKA (reference sequence). The ends were cut back, 5 bases at V and 0 bases at J, with 8 bases in the middle. The CDR3 spells CSALPGSGANVLTF. In DNA, the CDR3 is TGCAGTGCTCTCCCCGGCTCTGGGGCCAACGTCCTGACTTTC.

Remarks on this clonotype: At one end, the junction sequence differs from germline, possibly due to a read error. This chain connects TRBV10-3 to TRBJ1-2; D not resolved. Germline-derived CDR1 and CDR2 are ENHRY and SYGVKD. This CDR3 is built from 14 residues. CDR3 sequence (DNA): TGTGCCAGCAGTCTCGGACGGGTGAAGTATGGCTACACCTTC. As protein: CASSLGRVKYGYTF.

As for this clonotype: This sequence may be a read error, since a much larger clone differs from it by one base. Because the CDR3 is missing its conserved closing phenylalanine or tryptophan, this is likely a read error. The gene calls are TRBV5-4 and TRBJ1-2; 9 bases are a match to TRBD1. The V and J ends lost 4 bases and 8 bases, in that order; junction bases with no gene match: 12. The germline gives CDR1 SGHNT, CDR2 YYREEE (reference sequence). The CDR3 is made up of 15 amino acids. CDR3 coding DNA: TGTGCCAGCAGCCTGGAGGGGACAGGGAATAGGGGCTACACCTCC. Translating gives CASSLEGTGNRGYTS.

The rearrangement links TRBV5-5 to TRBJ1-5; perhaps TRBD1 as D (5 bases). V was trimmed by 0 bases and J by 1 base, leaving 8 bases between them. There are 15 residues in the CDR3. The germline V gene has CDR1 SGHKS and CDR2 YYEKEE (reference sequence). The CDR3 nucleotides are TGTGCCAGCAGCTTGGCCGACAGCAGCAATCAGCCCCAGCATTTT. It is translated as CASSLADSSNQPQHF. Filled out from reference TRBV5-5 and TRBJ1-5, the complete variable domain reads DAGVTQSPTHLIKTRGQQVTLRCSPISGHKSVSWYQQVLGQGPQFIFQYYEKEERGRGNFPDRFSARQFPNYSSELNVNALLLGDSALYLCASSLADSSNQPQHFGDGTRLSIL.